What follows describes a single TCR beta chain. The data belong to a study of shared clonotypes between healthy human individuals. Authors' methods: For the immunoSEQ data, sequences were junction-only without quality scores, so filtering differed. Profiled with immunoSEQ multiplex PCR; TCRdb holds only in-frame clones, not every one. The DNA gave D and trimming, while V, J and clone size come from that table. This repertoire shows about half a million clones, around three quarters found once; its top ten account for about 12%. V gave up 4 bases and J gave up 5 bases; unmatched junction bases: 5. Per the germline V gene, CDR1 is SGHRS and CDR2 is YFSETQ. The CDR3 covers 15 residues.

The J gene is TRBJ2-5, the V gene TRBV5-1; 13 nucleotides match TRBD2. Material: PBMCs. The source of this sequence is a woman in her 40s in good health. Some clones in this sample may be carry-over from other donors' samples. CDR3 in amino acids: CASSPGLAGDETQYF. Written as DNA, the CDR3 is TGCGCCAGCAGCCCCGGACTAGCGGGAGACGAGACCCAGTACTTC.